The source of this TCR beta chain is a study of monozygotic twins with inflammatory bowel disease. Overall study results and limits: Support was absent for any single strong signal or clonotype linked to IBD.

Germline CDR1 KGHSH, CDR2 LQKENI. The CDR3 loop spans 15 amino acids. With respect to this clonotype: Antigen: not known.

UMIs with a 6-nucleotide sample barcode were added by template switching. With the 5' RACE reads reprocessed, TCRdb shows one record per CDR3 protein and no DNA. The sample table includes more than 300,000 distinct CDR3 sequences. The TCR sequence derives from a human donor with ulcerative colitis or Crohn's disease, or a healthy co-twin of an affected twin (not recorded which). The chain employs TRBV18 and TRBJ2-1. Sequenced material: blood. The CDR3: CASSRTGPSYNEQFF.